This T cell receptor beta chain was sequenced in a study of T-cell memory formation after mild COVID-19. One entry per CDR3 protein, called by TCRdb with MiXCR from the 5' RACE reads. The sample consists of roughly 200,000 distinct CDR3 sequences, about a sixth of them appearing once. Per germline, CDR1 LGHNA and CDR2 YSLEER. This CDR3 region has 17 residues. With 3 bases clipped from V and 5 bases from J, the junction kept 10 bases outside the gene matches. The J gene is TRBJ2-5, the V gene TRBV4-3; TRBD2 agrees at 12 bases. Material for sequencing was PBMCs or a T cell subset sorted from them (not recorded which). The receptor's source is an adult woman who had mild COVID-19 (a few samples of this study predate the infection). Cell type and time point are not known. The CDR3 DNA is TGCGCCAGCAGCCAGGGACTAGCGGGCTCCGGTAGGGAGACCCAGTACTTC. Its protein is CASSQGLAGSGRETQYF.